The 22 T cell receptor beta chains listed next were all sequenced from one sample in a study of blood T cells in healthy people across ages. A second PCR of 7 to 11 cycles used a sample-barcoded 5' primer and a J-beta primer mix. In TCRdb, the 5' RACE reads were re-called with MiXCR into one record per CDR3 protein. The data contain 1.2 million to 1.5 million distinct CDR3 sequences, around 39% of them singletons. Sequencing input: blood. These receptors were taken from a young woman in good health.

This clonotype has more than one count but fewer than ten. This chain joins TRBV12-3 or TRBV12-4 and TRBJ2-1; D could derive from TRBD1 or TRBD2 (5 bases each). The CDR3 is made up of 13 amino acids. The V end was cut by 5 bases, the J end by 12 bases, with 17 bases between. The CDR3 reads CASSPTGTRGQFF. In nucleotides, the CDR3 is TGTGCCAGCAGTCCCACGGGGACCCGGGGGCAGTTCTTC.

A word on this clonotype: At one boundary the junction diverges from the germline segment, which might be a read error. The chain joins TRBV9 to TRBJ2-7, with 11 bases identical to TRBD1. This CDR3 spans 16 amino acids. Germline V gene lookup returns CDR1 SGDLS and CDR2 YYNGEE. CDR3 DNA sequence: TGTGCTAGCAGCGAGGGGAAGGACAGGGGGCTCGACGAGCAGTACTTC. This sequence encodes CASSEGKDRGLDEQYF.

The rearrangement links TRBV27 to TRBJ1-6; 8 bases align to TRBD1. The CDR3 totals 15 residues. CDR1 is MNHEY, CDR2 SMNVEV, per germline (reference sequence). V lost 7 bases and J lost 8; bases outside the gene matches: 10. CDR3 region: CASKRTGLMDSPLHF. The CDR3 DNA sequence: TGTGCCAGCAAACGGACAGGGTTGATGGATTCACCCCTCCACTTT.

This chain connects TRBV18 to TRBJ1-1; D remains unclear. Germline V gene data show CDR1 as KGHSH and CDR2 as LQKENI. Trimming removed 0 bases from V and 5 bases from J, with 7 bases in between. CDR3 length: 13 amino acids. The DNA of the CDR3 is TGTGCCAGCTCACCACCGCCCCCGACTGAAGCTTTCTTT. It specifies CASSPPPPTEAFF.

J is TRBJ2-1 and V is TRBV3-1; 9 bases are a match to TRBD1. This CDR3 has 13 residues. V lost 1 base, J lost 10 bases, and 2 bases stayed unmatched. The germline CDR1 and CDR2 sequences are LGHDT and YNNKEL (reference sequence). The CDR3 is CASSQGTGAEQFF. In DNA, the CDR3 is TGTGCCAGCAGCCAAGGGACAGGGGCCGAGCAGTTCTTC.

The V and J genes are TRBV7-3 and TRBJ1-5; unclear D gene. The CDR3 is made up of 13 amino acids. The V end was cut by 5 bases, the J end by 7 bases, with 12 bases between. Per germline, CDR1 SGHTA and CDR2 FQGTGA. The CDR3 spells CASSQGPKQPQHF. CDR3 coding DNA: TGTGCCAGCAGCCAAGGCCCAAAACAGCCCCAGCATTTT.

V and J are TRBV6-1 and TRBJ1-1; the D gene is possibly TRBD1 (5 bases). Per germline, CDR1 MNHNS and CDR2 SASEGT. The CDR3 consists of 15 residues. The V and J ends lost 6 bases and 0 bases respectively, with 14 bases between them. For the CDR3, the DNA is TGTGCCAGCAGGGGTAGACAGCCCATGAACACTGAAGCTTTCTTT. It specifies CASRGRQPMNTEAFF.

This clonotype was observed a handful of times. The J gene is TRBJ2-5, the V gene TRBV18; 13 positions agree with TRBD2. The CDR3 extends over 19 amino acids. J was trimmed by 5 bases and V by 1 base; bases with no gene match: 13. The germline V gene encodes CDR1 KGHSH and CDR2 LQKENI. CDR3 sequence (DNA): TGTGCCAGCTCACCACAGAGAATGACTAGCGGGGGGATACTGGAGACCCAGTACTTC. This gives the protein CASSPQRMTSGGILETQYF.

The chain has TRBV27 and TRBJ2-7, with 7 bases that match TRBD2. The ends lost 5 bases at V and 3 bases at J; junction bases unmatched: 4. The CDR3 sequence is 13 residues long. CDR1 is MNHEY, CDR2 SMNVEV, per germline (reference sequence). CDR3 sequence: CASSRGGIYEQYF. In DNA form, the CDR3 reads TGTGCCAGCAGTCGGGGAGGGATCTACGAGCAGTACTTC.

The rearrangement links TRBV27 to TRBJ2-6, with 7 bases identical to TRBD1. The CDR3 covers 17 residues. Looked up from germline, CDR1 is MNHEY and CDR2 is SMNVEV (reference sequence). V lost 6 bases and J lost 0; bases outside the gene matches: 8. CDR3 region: CASRPGQLISGANVLTF. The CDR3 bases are TGTGCCAGCAGACCGGGACAGCTTATCTCTGGGGCCAACGTCCTGACTTTC. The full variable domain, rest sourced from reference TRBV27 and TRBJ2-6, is EAQVTQNPRYLITVTGKKLTVTCSQNMNHEYMSWYRQDPGLGLRQIYYSMNVEVTDKGDVPEGYKVSRKEKRNFPLILESPSPNQTSLYFCASRPGQLISGANVLTFGAGSRLTVL.

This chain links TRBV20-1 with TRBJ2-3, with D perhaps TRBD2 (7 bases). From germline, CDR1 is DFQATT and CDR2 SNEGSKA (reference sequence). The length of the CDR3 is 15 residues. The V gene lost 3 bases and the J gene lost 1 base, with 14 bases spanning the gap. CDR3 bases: TGCAGTGCTAGCCCTCCCGGGGGGCGCACAGATACGCAGTATTTT. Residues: CSASPPGGRTDTQYF.

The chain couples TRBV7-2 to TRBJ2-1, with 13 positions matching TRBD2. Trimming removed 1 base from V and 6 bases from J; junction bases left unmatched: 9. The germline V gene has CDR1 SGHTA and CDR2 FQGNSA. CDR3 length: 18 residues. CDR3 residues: CASSLELAGGPFLNEQFF. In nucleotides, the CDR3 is TGTGCCAGCAGCTTAGAACTAGCGGGAGGGCCGTTTCTCAATGAGCAGTTCTTC.

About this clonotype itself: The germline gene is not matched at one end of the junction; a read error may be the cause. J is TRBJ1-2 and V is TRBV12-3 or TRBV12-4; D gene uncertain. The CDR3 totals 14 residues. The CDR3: CASSLEYSTDGYIF. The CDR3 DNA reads TGTGCCAGCAGTTTAGAGTACAGCACAGATGGCTACATCTTC.

The CDR3 sequence: CASSQDPKERTSGELFF. DNA for the CDR3: TGCGCCAGCAGCCAAGATCCTAAGGAACGGACTAGCGGGGAGCTGTTTTTT. The J gene is TRBJ2-2, the V gene TRBV4-1, with 7 bases aligning to TRBD2. The CDR3 contains 17 residues. CDR1 is MGHRA and CDR2 is YSYEKL in the germline V gene. J gave up 7 bases and V 0 bases, and 11 bases lay outside the gene matches.

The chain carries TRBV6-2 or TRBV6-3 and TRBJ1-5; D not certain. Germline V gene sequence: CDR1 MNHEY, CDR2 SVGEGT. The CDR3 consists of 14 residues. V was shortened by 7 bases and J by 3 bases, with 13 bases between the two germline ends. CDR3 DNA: TGTGCCAGCAACCTCCCGGGGTTCAATCAGCCCCAGCATTTT. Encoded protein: CASNLPGFNQPQHF.

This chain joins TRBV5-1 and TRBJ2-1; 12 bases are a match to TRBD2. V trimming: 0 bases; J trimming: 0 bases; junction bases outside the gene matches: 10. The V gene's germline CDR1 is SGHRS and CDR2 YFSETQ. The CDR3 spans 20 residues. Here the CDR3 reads CASSLDTSGRLLSSYNEQFF. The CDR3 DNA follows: TGCGCCAGCAGCTTGGATACTAGCGGGAGGTTACTGAGCTCCTACAATGAGCAGTTCTTC.

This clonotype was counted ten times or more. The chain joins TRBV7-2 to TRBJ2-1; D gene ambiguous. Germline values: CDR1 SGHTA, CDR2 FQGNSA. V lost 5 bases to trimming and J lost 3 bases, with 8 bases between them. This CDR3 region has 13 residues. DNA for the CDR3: TGTGCCAGCAGCCCCTCTCGCTACAATGAGCAGTTCTTC. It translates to CASSPSRYNEQFF.

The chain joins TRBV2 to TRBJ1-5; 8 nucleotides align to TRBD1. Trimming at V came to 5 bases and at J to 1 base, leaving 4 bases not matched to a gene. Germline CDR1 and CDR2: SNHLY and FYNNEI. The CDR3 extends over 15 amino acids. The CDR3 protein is CASSWTGKSNQPQHF. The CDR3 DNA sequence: TGTGCCAGCAGTTGGACAGGGAAGAGCAATCAGCCCCAGCATTTT.

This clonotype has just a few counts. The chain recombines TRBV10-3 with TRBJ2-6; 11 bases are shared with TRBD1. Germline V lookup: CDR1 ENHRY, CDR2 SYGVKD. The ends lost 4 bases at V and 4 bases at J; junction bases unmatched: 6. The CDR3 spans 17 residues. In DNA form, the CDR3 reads TGTGCCATCAGTGCGGGACAGGGGGGTTTGGGGGCCAACGTCCTGACTTTC. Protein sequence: CAISAGQGGLGANVLTF.

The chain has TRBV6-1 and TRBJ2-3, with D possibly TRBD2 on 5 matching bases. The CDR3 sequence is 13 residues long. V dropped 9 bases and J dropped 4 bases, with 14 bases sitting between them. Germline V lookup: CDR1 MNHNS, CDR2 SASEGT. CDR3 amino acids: CASKELVPDTQYF. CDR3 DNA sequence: TGTGCCAGTAAGGAACTAGTGCCAGATACGCAGTATTTT.

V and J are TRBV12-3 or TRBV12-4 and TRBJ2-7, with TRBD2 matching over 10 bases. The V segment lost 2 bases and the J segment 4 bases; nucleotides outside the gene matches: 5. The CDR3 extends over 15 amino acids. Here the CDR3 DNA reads TGTGCCAGCAGTTTATTTTCTAGCGGGGGTTACGAGCAGTACTTC. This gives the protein CASSLFSSGGYEQYF.

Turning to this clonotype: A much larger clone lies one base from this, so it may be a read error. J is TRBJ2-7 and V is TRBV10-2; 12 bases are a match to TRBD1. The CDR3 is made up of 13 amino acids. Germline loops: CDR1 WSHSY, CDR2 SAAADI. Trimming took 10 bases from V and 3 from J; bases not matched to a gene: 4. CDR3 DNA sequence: TGCGCCACCTGGGACAGGGGGCTCTACGAGCAGTACTTC. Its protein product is CATWDRGLYEQYF.